This TCR beta chain is from a study of shared clonotypes between healthy human individuals (TCRdb year 2020). Background on the whole study: A couple of women and a few men aged 18 to 49 years were included in the cohort. Between about 0.94 and 10 billion PBMCs per donor were obtained by leukapheresis. For each donor, CD4 naive and CD4 memory were each given three plates, CD8 naive was given two plates, and CD8 memory was given one plate. Blood TCR repertoires of about 5 healthy adults were deeply sequenced to estimate repertoire size and the extent of clonotype sharing between individuals. Libraries were prepared and TCR repertoires were sequenced by different laboratories using diverse techniques, in order to increase sequencing depth and limit assay-specific biases.

Donors were healthy HIV-negative adults with no recently reported acute infections or vaccinations. All donors were Caucasian adults living in Nashville, Tennessee, USA. CD4+ T cells were enriched through magnetic negative selection, after which naive cells were positively selected on CD45RA and the remaining negative fraction served as the memory subset. After blood collection by leukapheresis, PBMCs were isolated using Ficoll-Histopaque density gradient centrifugation and then cryopreserved in the vapor phase of liquid nitrogen. Analytical flow cytometry was used to check the purity and quantity of each magnetically sorted T cell population. Genomic DNA was isolated from every sorted fraction and measured by UV absorbance on a Nanodrop 2000c. Notes on this clone: Its antigen specificity is not known. Per-nucleotide qualities are absent, and no much larger clonotype sits a single base away.

Broad study findings and their caveats: Even with the large sequencing depth, rarefaction of the sorted-subset datasets indicated that sequencing was incomplete. Pairwise subsampling led to the expectation that sequencing depth would affect the degree of clonotype sharing among donors. Larger estimated clonotype richness was generally found for naive subsets than for memory subsets. Sampling was restricted to blood, and TCR repertoires in tissues likely differ from the TCR repertoires found in blood. Because the study included only a small number of donors, the genetic and exposure-history diversity represented was limited. Across four donors, roughly 5% of naive CD4, roughly 3.4% of naive CD8, around 2.5% of memory CD4, and 0.4% to 0.45% of memory CD8 clonotypes were shared. Clonotypes shared by all four sorted-subset donors showed higher generation probabilities than non-shared clonotypes.

Ends trimmed: V by 1 base, J by 6 bases; bases unmatched to a gene: 7. The CDR3 measures 16 amino acids from cysteine to phenylalanine. Only CDR3 DNA remains: 48 bases, in frame from the first base. Looking up the germline V gene yields CDR1 SGHTA and CDR2 FQGNSA. Using the deep immunoSEQ assay, TCR CDR3 regions were amplified from genomic DNA by multiplex PCR. Extracted genomic DNA from each cell subset was spread evenly across all wells of several immunoSEQ 96-well plates, with each plate serving as a replicate. For sorted subsets, around 200 ng genomic DNA, equal to about 30,000 T cell genomes, was loaded into each replicate PCR. The purified libraries were quantified using a Qubit 3.0 fluorometer, sized with a Bioanalyzer 2100, and then quantified again using the KAPA Library Quantification kit. Every immunoSEQ 96-well plate was sequenced on a dedicated single-read 150-cycle Illumina NextSeq 550 flow cell. For the original study's pipeline: Because the immunoSEQ output held only junctional sequences and lacked quality scores, the filtering could not match the filtering applied to full-length reads. To assign V/J genes and CDR3, sequences were annotated against IMGT germline references using PyIR, a Python wrapper for IgBLAST v1.9. Reads were filtered out if the reads had weak V/J assignments (E-value above 1e-6), no CDR3, stop codons, out-of-frame junctions, or ambiguous translated residues. V3J clonotypes were defined by identical inferred V gene, J gene, and CDR3 amino acid sequence. The percentage overlap between two repertoires was calculated by dividing the number of shared unique clonotypes by the size of the smaller repertoire. Repertoire richness was assessed with RTK rarefaction, the Chao1 estimator, and Recon v2.1 estimates of unobserved clonotypes. Generation probabilities were computed with OLGA for all TCRbeta clonotypes obtained by the gDNA method from a handful of donors. Imported from immuneACCESS, the table was reduced by TCRdb to in-frame sequences with V and J called. These copies leave out some clones; in studies compared against another copy, an unresolved V gene accounts for under half, and the cause of the remainder is not known. V, J and clone size derive from that table, while D and trimming were established from the DNA sequence. The sample table shows approximately 2.5 million clones, and more than 85% are seen once. More than 0.35% of the sample is taken by the ten largest.

The rearranged segments are TRBV7-2 and TRBJ2-4, with 9 junctional bases fitting TRBD1. The source of this sequence is a man aged 18 to 29 in good health. Some clones in this sample may be carry-over from other donors' samples. Source material: naive CD4+ T cells from PBMCs. What the cell subset or site label conveys for this sample: CD45RA+ positively selected. The CDR3 reads as follows: CASSLGGQGFPNIQYF. At the DNA level, the sequence is TGTGCCAGCAGCTTAGGGGGACAGGGATTTCCAAACATTCAGTACTTC. With the rest looked up from the reference TRBV7-2 and TRBJ2-4 genes rather than sequenced, the full variable domain is GAGVSQSPSNKVTEKGKDVELRCDPISGHTALYWYRQSLGQGLEFLIYFQGNSAPDKSGLPSDRFSAERTGGSVSTLTIQRTQQEDSAVYLCASSLGGQGFPNIQYFGAGTRLSVL.